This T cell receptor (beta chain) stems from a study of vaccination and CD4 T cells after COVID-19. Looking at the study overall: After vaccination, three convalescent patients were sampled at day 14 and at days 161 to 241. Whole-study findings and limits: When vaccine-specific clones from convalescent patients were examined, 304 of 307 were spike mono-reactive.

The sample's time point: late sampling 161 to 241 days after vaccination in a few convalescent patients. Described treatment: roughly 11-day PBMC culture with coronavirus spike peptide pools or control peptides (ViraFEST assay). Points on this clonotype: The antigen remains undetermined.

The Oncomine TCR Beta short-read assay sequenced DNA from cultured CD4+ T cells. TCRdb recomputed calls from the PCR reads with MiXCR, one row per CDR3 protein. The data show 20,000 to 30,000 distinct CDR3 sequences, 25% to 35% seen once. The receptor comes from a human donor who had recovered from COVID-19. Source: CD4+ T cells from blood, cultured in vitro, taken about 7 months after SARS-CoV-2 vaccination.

CDR3 sequence: CASSLATSGRGDEQFF. The DNA for the CDR3 is TGTGCCAGCAGCTTAGCCACTAGCGGGAGAGGAGATGAGCAGTTCTTC. The V call is TRBV7-8, the J call TRBJ2-1; TRBD2 agrees at 11 bases. J was trimmed by 8 bases and V by 0 bases; bases with no gene match: 6. The CDR3 is 16 residues long. Germline assignment: CDR1 SGHVS and CDR2 FQNEAQ.